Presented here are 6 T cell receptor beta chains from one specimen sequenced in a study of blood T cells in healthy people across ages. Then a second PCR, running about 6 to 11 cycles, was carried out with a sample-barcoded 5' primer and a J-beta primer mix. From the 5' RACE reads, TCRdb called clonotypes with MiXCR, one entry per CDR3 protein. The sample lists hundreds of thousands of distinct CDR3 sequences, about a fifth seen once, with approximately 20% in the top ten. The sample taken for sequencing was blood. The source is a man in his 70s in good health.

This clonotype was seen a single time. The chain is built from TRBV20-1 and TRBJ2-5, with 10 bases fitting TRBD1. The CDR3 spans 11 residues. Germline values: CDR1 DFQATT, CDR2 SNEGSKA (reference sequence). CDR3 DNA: TGCAGCGGGACAGGGGAAGAGACCCAGTACTTC. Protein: CSGTGEETQYF.

CDR3 DNA: TGTGCCAGCAGTTCCCAGACCCACCAACTTAACTATGGCTACACCTTC. Encoded protein: CASSSQTHQLNYGYTF. The rearrangement uses TRBV12-3 or TRBV12-4 and TRBJ1-2; D remains ambiguous. The length of the CDR3 is 16 residues. V lost 4 bases and J 1 base, leaving 16 bases between the germline ends.

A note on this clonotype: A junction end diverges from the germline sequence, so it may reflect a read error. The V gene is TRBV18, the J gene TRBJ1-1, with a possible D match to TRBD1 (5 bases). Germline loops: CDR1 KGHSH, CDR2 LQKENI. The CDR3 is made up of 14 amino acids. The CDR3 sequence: CASLGLNENPEAFF. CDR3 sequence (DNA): TGTGCCAGCTTGGGGCTGAATGAGAACCCTGAAGCTTTCTTT.

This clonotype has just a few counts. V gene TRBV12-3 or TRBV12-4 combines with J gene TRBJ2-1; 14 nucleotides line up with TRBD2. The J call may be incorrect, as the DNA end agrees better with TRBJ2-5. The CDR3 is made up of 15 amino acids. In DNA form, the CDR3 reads TGTGCCAGCAGGGGACTAGCGGGAGTTTCGGAGACCCAGTACTTC. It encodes CASRGLAGVSETQYF.

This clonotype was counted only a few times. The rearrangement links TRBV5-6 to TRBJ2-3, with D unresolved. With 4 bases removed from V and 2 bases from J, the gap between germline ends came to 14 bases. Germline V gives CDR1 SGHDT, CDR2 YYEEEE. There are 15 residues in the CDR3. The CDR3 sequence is CASSIGGGPTDTQYF. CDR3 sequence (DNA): TGTGCCAGCAGCATCGGCGGCGGTCCCACAGATACGCAGTATTTT.

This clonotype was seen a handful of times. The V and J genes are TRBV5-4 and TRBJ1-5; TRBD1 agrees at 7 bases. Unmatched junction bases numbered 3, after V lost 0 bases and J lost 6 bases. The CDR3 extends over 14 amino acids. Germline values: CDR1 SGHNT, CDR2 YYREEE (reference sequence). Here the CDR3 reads CASSLDRGTQPQHF. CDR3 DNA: TGTGCCAGCAGCTTGGACAGGGGTACTCAGCCCCAGCATTTT.